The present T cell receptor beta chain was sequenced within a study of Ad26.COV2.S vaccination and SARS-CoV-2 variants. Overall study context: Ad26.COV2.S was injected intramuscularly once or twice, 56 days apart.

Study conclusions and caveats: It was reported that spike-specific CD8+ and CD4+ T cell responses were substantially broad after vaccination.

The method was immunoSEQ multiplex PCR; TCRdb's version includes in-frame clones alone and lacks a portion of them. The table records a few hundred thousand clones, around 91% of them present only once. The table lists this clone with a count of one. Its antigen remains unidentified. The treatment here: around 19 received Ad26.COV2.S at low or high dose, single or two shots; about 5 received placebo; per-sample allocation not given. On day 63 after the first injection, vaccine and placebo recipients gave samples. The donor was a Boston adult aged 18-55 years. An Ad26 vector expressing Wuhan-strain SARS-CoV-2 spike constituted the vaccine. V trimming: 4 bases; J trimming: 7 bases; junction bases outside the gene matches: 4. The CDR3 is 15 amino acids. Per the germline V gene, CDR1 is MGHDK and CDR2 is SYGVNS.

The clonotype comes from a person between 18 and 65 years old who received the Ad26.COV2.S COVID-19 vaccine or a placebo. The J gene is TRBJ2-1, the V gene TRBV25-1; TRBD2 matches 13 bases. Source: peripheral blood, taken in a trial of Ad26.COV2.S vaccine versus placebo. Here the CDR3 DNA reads TGTGCCAGCAGTGCTATGACTAGCGGGAGGAATGAGCAGTTCTTC. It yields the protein CASSAMTSGRNEQFF.